The table lists the clone carrying this TCR beta chain with a few counts. Its cognate antigen is unknown. From germline, CDR1 is SGHAT and CDR2 FQNNGV. The CDR3 totals 16 residues. V trimming: 0 bases; J trimming: 2 bases; junction bases outside the gene matches: 5. This sample was included in a study of T cells in localized non-small cell lung cancer. The protocol was immunoSEQ multiplex PCR, while the TCRdb copy is restricted to in-frame clones and leaves out a portion. Here the sample spans about 23,000 clones, 90% being singletons. Study-level points and caveats: Because sequencing included only one region (of the tumor), heterogeneity remains possible. Peak T cell clonality was found in uninvolved adjacent lung, exceeding tumor.

This chain links TRBV11-2 with TRBJ2-7, with 9 bases that match TRBD2. Sequencing was performed on peripheral blood, taken before any cancer treatment. The clonotype was recovered from a woman between 35 and 75 years old with stage I lung adenocarcinoma. This chain's CDR3 is CASSLDWAGGTYEQYF. The CDR3, as DNA: TGTGCCAGCAGCTTAGATTGGGCGGGAGGGACCTACGAGCAGTACTTC. The variable domain in full, completed from reference TRBV11-2 and TRBJ2-7, reads EAGVAQSPRYKIIEKRQSVAFWCNPISGHATLYWYQQILGQGPKLLIQFQNNGVVDDSQLPKDRFSAERLKGVDSTLKIQPAKLEDSAVYLCASSLDWAGGTYEQYFGPGTRLTVT.